This T cell receptor beta chain was found in a study of blood T cell repertoires in COVID-19. Study summary: Acute and convalescent COVID-19 samples came from the United States, Italy and Spain. Nucleic acid was either cDNA or gDNA, and it came from T cells, B-cell-depleted T cells, or PBMCs.

In the study's own analysis: Nucleated cell number was recorded as an estimate derived from reference gene primer amplification. The method was immunoSEQ multiplex PCR; TCRdb's version includes in-frame clones alone and lacks a portion of them. D and trimming were read from the DNA, whereas the V and J calls and clone size are those reported in that table. The sample lists over 120,000 clones; nearly 90% were seen once. CDR1 and CDR2 (germline): MNHEY, SMNVEV (reference sequence). The CDR3 runs 16 residues. V was shortened by 0 bases and J by 5 bases, with 13 bases between the two germline ends. The clonotype originates from a man between 65 and 85 years old with acute or convalescent COVID-19. This chain connects TRBV27 to TRBJ1-4, with a weak D call TRBD1 (5 bases). Sequenced material: peripheral blood. The CDR3 nucleotides are TGTGCCAGCAGTTTATCCCTGGGGGAGGGGAATGAAAAACTGTTTTTT. This encodes CASSLSLGEGNEKLFF.